Listed below are T cell receptor beta chains from one sample, sequenced in a study of response to subunit inactivated influenza vaccine. TCRdb reprocessed the RT-PCR reads via MiXCR and lists one record per CDR3 protein. The table shows 530,000 or so distinct CDR3 sequences, with approximately 12% occurring only once. Material: PBMCs from blood, obtained on the day of vaccination. These receptors came from a man between 45 and 60 years old who received an inactivated influenza vaccine. The CDR3 runs from the conserved cysteine through the conserved F or W. The order of the fields is clone size, J gene, V gene, D gene, CDR3 DNA, CDR3 protein. A D gene is named only where the DNA matches it firmly. A clone size is listed for some rows: how often the clone was seen (once, few, many), or a class if it is expanded.

abundance: -
j_gene: TRBJ2-2
v_gene: TRBV12-3/TRBV12-4
d_gene: TRBD2
CDR3nt: TGTGCCAGCAGGGGGGGTAGCGGGGCTTCGAACACCGGGGAGCTGTTTTTT
CDR3aa: CASRGGSGASNTGELFF

abundance: few
j_gene: TRBJ2-5
v_gene: TRBV5-1
d_gene: -
CDR3nt: TGCGCCAGCAGCTTGGACACGGAAGAGACCCAGTACTTC
CDR3aa: CASSLDTEETQYF

abundance: -
j_gene: TRBJ2-7
v_gene: TRBV4-2
d_gene: TRBD1
CDR3nt: TGTGCCAGCAGTCAAGGACAGGTCACTTACGAGCAGTACTTC
CDR3aa: CASSQGQVTYEQYF

abundance: -
j_gene: TRBJ1-1
v_gene: TRBV7-9
d_gene: -
CDR3nt: TGTGCCAGCAGCGTCGACAGCTACACTGAAGCTTTCTTT
CDR3aa: CASSVDSYTEAFF

abundance: few
j_gene: TRBJ1-1
v_gene: TRBV6-1
d_gene: TRBD1
CDR3nt: TGTGCCAGCAGCCTCCAAAGACAGGGGGCAGGTGAAGCTTTCTTT
CDR3aa: CASSLQRQGAGEAFF

abundance: -
j_gene: TRBJ2-3
v_gene: TRBV5-1
d_gene: TRBD1
CDR3nt: TGCGCCAGCAGCCGGGACAGGGGGTCTGCAGATACGCAGTATTTT
CDR3aa: CASSRDRGSADTQYF

abundance: -
j_gene: TRBJ2-3
v_gene: TRBV4-1
d_gene: TRBD1
CDR3nt: TGCGCCAGCAGCCAAGAGGACAGGGTGAACACAGATACGCAGTATTTT
CDR3aa: CASSQEDRVNTDTQYF

abundance: -
j_gene: TRBJ2-2
v_gene: TRBV6-5
d_gene: TRBD2
CDR3nt: TGTGCCAGCAGTTCCGGGACTAATAGGAGGGAGCTGTTTTTT
CDR3aa: CASSSGTNRRELFF

abundance: many
j_gene: TRBJ2-1
v_gene: TRBV7-2
d_gene: TRBD1
CDR3nt: TGTGCCAGCAGCTTAGCACGGCTAAACAGGGGCCGATACAATGAGCAGTTCTTC
CDR3aa: CASSLARLNRGRYNEQFF

abundance: -
j_gene: TRBJ2-5
v_gene: TRBV5-1
d_gene: -
CDR3nt: TGCGCCAGCAGCGGAGGACAGTCGCAAGAGACCCAGTACTTC
CDR3aa: CASSGGQSQETQYF

abundance: -
j_gene: TRBJ1-1
v_gene: TRBV6-2/TRBV6-3
d_gene: -
CDR3nt: TGTGCCAGCACCCGACCGCGAGGGGCCGCGGAAGCTTTCTTT
CDR3aa: CASTRPRGAAEAFF

abundance: few
j_gene: TRBJ2-5
v_gene: TRBV4-1
d_gene: TRBD2
CDR3nt: TGCGCCAGCAGGGGCGGTAGAGGCGGGGGGCGGGAGACCCAGTACTTC
CDR3aa: CASRGGRGGGRETQYF

abundance: few
j_gene: TRBJ2-5
v_gene: TRBV6-1
d_gene: TRBD2
CDR3nt: TGTGCCAGCAGTCCTAGCGGGTTCCAAGAGACCCAGTACTTC
CDR3aa: CASSPSGFQETQYF

abundance: -
j_gene: TRBJ1-5
v_gene: TRBV7-9
d_gene: -
CDR3nt: TGTGCCAGCAGCCCGGGGTCCGGGGGAAGGCAGCCCCAGCATTTT
CDR3aa: CASSPGSGGRQPQHF

abundance: few
j_gene: TRBJ1-1
v_gene: TRBV5-1
d_gene: -
CDR3nt: TGCGCCAGCAGCTTGCATGGGGGCGGGATGAACACTGAAGCTTTCTTT
CDR3aa: CASSLHGGGMNTEAFF

abundance: -
j_gene: TRBJ2-1
v_gene: TRBV25-1
d_gene: -
CDR3nt: TGTGCCAGCAATGGGCCCGGAGGCGTCAATGAGCAGTTCTTC
CDR3aa: CASNGPGGVNEQFF

abundance: -
j_gene: TRBJ2-5
v_gene: TRBV29-1
d_gene: -
CDR3nt: TGCAGCGTTGAAATCCCCAGGGCCAGCATAAAGGAGACCCAGTACTTC
CDR3aa: CSVEIPRASIKETQYF